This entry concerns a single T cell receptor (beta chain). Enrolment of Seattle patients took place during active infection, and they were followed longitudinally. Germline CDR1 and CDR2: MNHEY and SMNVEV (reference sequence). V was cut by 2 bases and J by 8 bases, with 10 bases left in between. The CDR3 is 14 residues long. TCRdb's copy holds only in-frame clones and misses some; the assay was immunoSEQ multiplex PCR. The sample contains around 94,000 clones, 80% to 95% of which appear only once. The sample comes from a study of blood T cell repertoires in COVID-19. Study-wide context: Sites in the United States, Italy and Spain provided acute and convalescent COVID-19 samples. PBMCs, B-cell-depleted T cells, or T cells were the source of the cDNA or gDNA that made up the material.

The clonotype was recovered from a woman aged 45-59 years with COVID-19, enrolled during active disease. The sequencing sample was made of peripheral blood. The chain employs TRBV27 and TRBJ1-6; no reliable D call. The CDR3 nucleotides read TGTGCCAGCAGTTTAGGCGGAGGACATTCACCCCTCCACTTT. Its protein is CASSLGGGHSPLHF.